This TCR beta chain was documented in a study of shared clonotypes between healthy human individuals. The study's findings and limits: Rarefaction revealed incomplete sorted-subset sequencing despite large depth.

The ends were cut back, 0 bases at V and 4 bases at J, with 15 bases in the middle. This CDR3 region has 17 residues. CDR1 is LNHNV and CDR2 is YYDKDF in the germline V gene (reference sequence). A note on this clone: What it binds is unknown.

Libraries were prepared by immunoSEQ multiplex PCR; TCRdb keeps only in-frame clonotypes and omits some of them. Of some 300,000 clones in the sample, about 70% were seen once. This clonotype was sampled from a man younger than 40 in good health. The chain uses TRBV15 and TRBJ2-2; D remains unclear. The specimen sequenced was memory CD4+ T cells sorted from blood. The subset is: CD45RA-negative fraction. Here the CDR3 reads CATSRDRSPSATGELFF. DNA of the CDR3: TGTGCCACCAGCAGAGATCGATCCCCCTCGGCCACCGGGGAGCTGTTTTTT.